The clone carrying this T cell receptor (beta chain) was detected once. Its target is not known. Trimming cost V 3 bases and J 8 bases; bases outside gene matches: 7. CDR1 is KGHSH, CDR2 LQKENI, per germline. This CDR3 is built from 14 residues. This specimen comes from a study of regulatory T cells. Study-level points and caveats: In CD3G-deficient patients, conventional CD4+ T cells were enriched for hydrophobic CDR3 residues at positions 6 and 7.

The primer mix had 52 TRBV and 13 TRBJ primers. TCRdb keeps only in-frame clones here, not all; method: immunoSEQ multiplex PCR. Here the sample spans about 17,000 clones, 75% to 85% being singletons. The rearrangement uses TRBV18 and TRBJ1-2; TRBD1 agrees at 9 bases. This receptor was identified in a person aged 30-39 years with CD3G deficiency. The specimen was conventional CD4+ T cells sorted from blood. The DNA for the CDR3 is TGTGCCAGCTCACCCTCACAGGGGGCGCAAGGCTACACCTTC. This translates into CASSPSQGAQGYTF.